These T cell receptor beta chains were read from a single sample in a study of beta chain features in type 1 diabetes. TCRdb's table, derived via immunoSEQ multiplex PCR, lists solely in-frame clones and lacks some. In the table there are 600,000 to 650,000 clones, 15% of which are singletons. Sequencing was done on a sample of naive CD4+ T cells from blood. The receptors shown here come from a man aged 18 to 29 in good health. Both conserved end residues are part of each CDR3. The D gene is left open where the match is weak. The size of a clone is reported for some rows only, either as once, few or many, or as a class for expanded clones.

TRBV25-1	TRBJ1-2	few	TRBD1	14	CASSAPGQGFGYTF	TGTGCCAGCAGTGCGCCGGGACAGGGATTTGGCTACACCTTC
TRBV7-2	TRBJ1-1	few	NA	12	CASSLAKGTAFF	TGTGCCAGCAGCTTAGCGAAGGGTACGGCTTTCTTT
TRBV10-3	TRBJ1-6	NA	NA	15	CASSSSVNFYSPLHF	TGTGCCAGCAGCTCATCGGTCAACTTTTATTCACCCCTCCACTTT
TRBV9	TRBJ2-2	NA	NA	14	CASRSGGGTGELFF	TGTGCCAGCAGGTCCGGGGGCGGCACCGGGGAGCTGTTTTTT
TRBV28	TRBJ2-1	few	NA	10	CASRLGEQFF	TGTGCCAGCCGCTTGGGTGAGCAGTTCTTC
TRBV21-1	TRBJ2-7	few	NA	13	CASRRQGSYEQYF	TGTGCCAGCAGGAGGCAGGGCTCCTACGAGCAGTACTTC
TRBV5-6	TRBJ1-2	NA	TRBD1	16	CASSLAMGQGDYGYTF	TGTGCCAGCAGCTTGGCCATGGGTCAGGGGGACTATGGCTACACCTTC
TRBV18	TRBJ2-3	few	NA	11	CASLGLDTQYF	TGTGCCAGCTTAGGACTCGATACGCAGTATTTT
TRBV29-1	TRBJ2-7	few	NA	11	CSVETRYEQYF	TGCAGCGTTGAAACCCGCTACGAGCAGTACTTC
TRBV7-8	TRBJ1-5	NA	TRBD1	15	CASSLARDRVQPQHF	TGTGCCAGCAGCTTAGCGCGGGACAGGGTTCAGCCCCAGCATTTT
TRBV21-1	TRBJ2-7	many	NA	11	CASNRAYEQYF	TGTGCCAGCAACAGGGCCTACGAGCAGTACTTC
TRBV7-2	TRBJ1-6	NA	NA	16	CASSSPSIRVWSPLHF	TGTGCCAGCAGCTCCCCGTCCATCCGGGTTTGGTCACCCCTCCACTTT
TRBV28	TRBJ2-5	few	NA	12	CASSLIPATQYF	TGTGCCAGCAGTTTAATTCCGGCGACCCAGTACTTC
TRBV7-2	TRBJ2-3	NA	TRBD2	13	CASTGGATDTQYF	TGTGCCAGCACGGGGGGAGCCACAGATACGCAGTATTTT
TRBV6-6	TRBJ1-1	NA	NA	16	CASSYFPPTGSTEAFF	TGTGCCAGCAGTTACTTCCCCCCGACAGGCTCGACTGAAGCTTTCTTT
TRBV27	TRBJ2-3	few	TRBD2	13	CAARLAGADTQYF	TGTGCCGCTAGACTAGCTGGCGCAGATACGCAGTATTTT
TRBV25-1	TRBJ1-1	few	NA	13	CASSEYVAGEAFF	TGTGCCAGCAGTGAATATGTGGCAGGTGAAGCTTTCTTT
TRBV5-1	TRBJ2-1	NA	TRBD1	15	CASTRDGQAYNEQFF	TGCGCCAGCACCCGGGACGGACAGGCTTACAATGAGCAGTTCTTC
TRBV11-2	TRBJ2-5	NA	TRBD1	14	CASSHTGDQETQYF	TGTGCCAGCAGCCATACAGGGGACCAAGAGACCCAGTACTTC
TRBV11-1	TRBJ1-2	NA	NA	14	CASSRDGTNYGYTF	TGTGCCAGCAGCCGGGACGGAACTAACTATGGCTACACCTTC
TRBV4-2	TRBJ1-2	few	TRBD1	17	CASSLGRGQGGDYGYTF	TGTGCCAGCAGCCTCGGCCGCGGACAGGGAGGTGACTATGGCTACACCTTC
TRBV28	TRBJ1-1	few	NA	15	CASSRGGLGDTEAFF	TGTGCCAGCAGTCGGGGAGGGCTAGGGGACACTGAAGCTTTCTTT
TRBV9	TRBJ2-3	NA	NA	16	CASSAYQGPLTDTQYF	TGTGCCAGCAGCGCCTATCAGGGGCCCCTCACAGATACGCAGTATTTT
TRBV7-2	TRBJ2-7	few	NA	16	CASSLGPQRSSYEQYF	TGTGCCAGCAGCTTAGGCCCACAGCGAAGCTCCTACGAGCAGTACTTC
TRBV5-1	TRBJ1-5	NA	TRBD1	15	CASSLGDSLNQPQHF	TGCGCCAGCAGCTTGGGGGACAGCCTCAATCAGCCCCAGCATTTT
TRBV7-9	TRBJ2-1	few	TRBD1	13	CASSWGTGDRQFF	TGTGCCAGCAGCTGGGGGACAGGGGATAGGCAGTTCTTC
TRBV10-3	TRBJ2-7	few	NA	14	CAISGLRDGYEQYF	TGTGCCATCAGTGGATTGCGGGATGGCTACGAGCAGTACTTC